This T cell receptor beta chain emerged from a study of T cell responses to AZD1222 COVID-19 vaccine. General study results and limits: Donors were largely white British and mainly female; clonal diversity was possibly underestimated. Repertoires were collected only later (after the peak T cell response had occurred). Reports say nearly half of spike-specific TCRs go after unmutated variant regions.

The ends were cut back, 3 bases at V and 3 bases at J, with 6 bases in the middle. This CDR3 has 13 amino acids. Germline CDR1 reads SGHTA; CDR2 reads FQGTGA. Data came from immunoSEQ multiplex PCR; TCRdb stores just in-frame clones and leaves some out. Of some 130,000 clones in the sample, roughly nine tenths were seen once. Remarks on this clone: Its antigen is unknown.

The TCR originated in an adult in good health. This material consisted of peripheral blood, taken on day 0 of AZD1222 vaccination. The chain joins TRBV7-3 to TRBJ1-3; D is unclear. CDR3 coding DNA: TGTGCCAGCAGCTTCGGCTATGGAAACACCATATATTTT. Residues: CASSFGYGNTIYF.